The T cell receptor beta chain under discussion was sequenced for a study of spatial heterogeneity in lung cancer. Study information: Averaged across combinations, each unique TCR and UMI pairing appeared more than ten times in raw reads, which were uncorrected.

In TCRdb, the 5' RACE reads were re-called with MiXCR into one record per CDR3 protein. The sample includes 90,000 or so distinct CDR3 sequences, approximately 8.9% of them seen just once. Time point in this sample: sample taken at primary tumor resection. Sequencing was performed on whole RNA extracted from tumor and nontumor lung tissue, or from frozen PBMC, and the material was left unsorted. This CDR3 spans 14 amino acids. V shed 3 bases and J shed 1 base, with 9 bases lying between them. Germline V lookup: CDR1 KGHSH, CDR2 LQKENI. The source is a male donor with early-stage non-small cell lung cancer. The gene calls are TRBV18 and TRBJ1-1; D is perhaps TRBD1 (6 bases). The sample in question was PBMCs, obtained at surgery. CDR3 in amino acids: CASSPQGQNTEAFF. The CDR3 DNA reads as TGTGCCAGCTCACCTCAGGGACAGAACACTGAAGCTTTCTTT.